This T cell receptor beta chain was identified during a study of beta chain features in type 1 diabetes. Study at large: Healthy donors and patients had similar age, gender and cell yields.

In this sample, this clone turned up a few times. No antigen is known for it. Per germline, CDR1 SEHNR and CDR2 FQNEAQ (reference sequence). The CDR3 spans 15 residues. J gave up 4 bases and V 5 bases, and 9 bases lay outside the gene matches. What was sequenced were expressed TCRB transcripts, since all of the isolated RNA had been reverse transcribed. Stem cell-like memory T cell samples averaged around 980,000 immunoSEQ reads each. Sequencing was performed with immunoSEQ multiplex PCR; in TCRdb, only in-frame clones are kept and a portion is missing. The data contain tens of thousands of clones, 25% to 35% of them singletons. General study findings and limits: Resolution of whether HLA type affects TCRB rearrangement was not achieved here.

Sequences were obtained from stem cell memory CD4+ T cells from blood. The origin of this receptor is a woman aged 18-35 years in good health. J is TRBJ2-7 and V is TRBV7-9, with TRBD1 identical over 9 bases. CDR3 region: CASSPWTGAGYEQYF. The CDR3 nucleotides are TGTGCCAGCAGCCCCTGGACAGGGGCTGGATACGAGCAGTACTTC.